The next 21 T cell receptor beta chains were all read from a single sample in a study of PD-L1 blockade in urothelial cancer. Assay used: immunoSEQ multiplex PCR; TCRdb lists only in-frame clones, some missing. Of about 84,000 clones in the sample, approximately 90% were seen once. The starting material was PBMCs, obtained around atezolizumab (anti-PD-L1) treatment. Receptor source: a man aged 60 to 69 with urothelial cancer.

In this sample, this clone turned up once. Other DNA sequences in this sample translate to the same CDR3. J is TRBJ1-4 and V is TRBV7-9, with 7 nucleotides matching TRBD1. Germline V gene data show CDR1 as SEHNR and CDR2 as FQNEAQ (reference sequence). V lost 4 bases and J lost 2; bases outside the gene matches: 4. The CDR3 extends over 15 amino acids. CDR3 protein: CASSSTGSTNEKLFF. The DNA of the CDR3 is TGTGCCAGCAGCTCGACAGGGAGTACTAATGAAAAACTGTTTTTT.

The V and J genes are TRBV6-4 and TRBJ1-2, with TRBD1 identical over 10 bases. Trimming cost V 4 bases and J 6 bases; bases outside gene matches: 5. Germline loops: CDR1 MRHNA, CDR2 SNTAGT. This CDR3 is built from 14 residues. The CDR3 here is CASSAGTGADGYTF. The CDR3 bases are TGTGCCAGCAGTGCCGGGACAGGGGCTGATGGCTACACCTTC.

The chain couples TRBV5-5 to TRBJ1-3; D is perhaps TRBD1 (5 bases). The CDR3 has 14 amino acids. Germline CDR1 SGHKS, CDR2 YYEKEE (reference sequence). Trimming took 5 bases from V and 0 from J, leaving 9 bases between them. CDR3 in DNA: TGTGCCAGCAGTTGGACACCCTCTGGAAACACCATATATTTT. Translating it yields CASSWTPSGNTIYF. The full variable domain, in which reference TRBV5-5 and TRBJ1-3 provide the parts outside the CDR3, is DAGVTQSPTHLIKTRGQQVTLRCSPISGHKSVSWYQQVLGQGPQFIFQYYEKEERGRGNFPDRFSARQFPNYSSELNVNALLLGDSALYLCASSWTPSGNTIYFGEGSWLTVV.

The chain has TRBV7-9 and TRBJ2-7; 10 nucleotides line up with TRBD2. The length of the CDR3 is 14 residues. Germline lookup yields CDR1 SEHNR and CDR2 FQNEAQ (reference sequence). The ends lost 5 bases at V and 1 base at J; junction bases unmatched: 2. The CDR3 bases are TGTGCCAGCAGCAAGCGGGAGGGATCCTACGAGCAGTACTTC. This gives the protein CASSKREGSYEQYF.

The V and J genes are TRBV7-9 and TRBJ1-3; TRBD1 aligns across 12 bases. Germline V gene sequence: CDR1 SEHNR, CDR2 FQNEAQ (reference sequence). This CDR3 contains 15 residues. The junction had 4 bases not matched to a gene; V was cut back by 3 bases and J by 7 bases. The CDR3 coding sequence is TGTGCCAGCAGCTTGGGGACAGGGGGCGCGAACACCATATATTTT. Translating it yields CASSLGTGGANTIYF.

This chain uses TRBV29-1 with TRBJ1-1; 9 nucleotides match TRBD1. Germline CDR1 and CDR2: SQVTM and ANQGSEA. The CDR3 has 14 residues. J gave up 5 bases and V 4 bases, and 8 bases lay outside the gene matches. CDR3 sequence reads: CSVGLQGAGTEAFF. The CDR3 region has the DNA TGCAGCGTTGGATTACAGGGGGCTGGGACTGAAGCTTTCTTT.

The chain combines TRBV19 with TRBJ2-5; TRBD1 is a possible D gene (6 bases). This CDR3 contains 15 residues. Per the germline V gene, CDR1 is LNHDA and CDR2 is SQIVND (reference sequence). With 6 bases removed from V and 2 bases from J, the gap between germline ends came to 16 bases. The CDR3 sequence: CASRLTGGVQETQYF. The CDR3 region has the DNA TGTGCCAGTAGGCTGACAGGAGGAGTTCAAGAGACCCAGTACTTC.

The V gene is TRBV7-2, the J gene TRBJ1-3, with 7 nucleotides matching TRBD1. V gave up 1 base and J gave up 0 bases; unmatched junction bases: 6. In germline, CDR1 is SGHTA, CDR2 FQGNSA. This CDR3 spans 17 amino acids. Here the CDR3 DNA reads TGTGCCAGCAGCTTAGACAGGGGCGTCTACTCTGGAAACACCATATATTTT. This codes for CASSLDRGVYSGNTIYF. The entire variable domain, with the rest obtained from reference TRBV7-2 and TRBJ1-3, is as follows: GAGVSQSPSNKVTEKGKDVELRCDPISGHTALYWYRQSLGQGLEFLIYFQGNSAPDKSGLPSDRFSAERTGGSVSTLTIQRTQQEDSAVYLCASSLDRGVYSGNTIYFGEGSWLTVV.

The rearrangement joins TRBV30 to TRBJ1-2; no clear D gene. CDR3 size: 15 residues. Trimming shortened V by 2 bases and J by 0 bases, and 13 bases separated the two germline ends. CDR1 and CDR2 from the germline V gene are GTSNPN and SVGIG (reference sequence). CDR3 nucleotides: TGTGCCTGGAGTAACCCGACACGTACTAACTATGGCTACACCTTC. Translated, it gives CAWSNPTRTNYGYTF.

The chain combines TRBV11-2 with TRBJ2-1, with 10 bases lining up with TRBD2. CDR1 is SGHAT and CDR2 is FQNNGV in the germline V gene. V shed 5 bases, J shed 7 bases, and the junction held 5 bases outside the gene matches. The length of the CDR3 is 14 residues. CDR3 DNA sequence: TGTGCCAGCAGCCCGGGACTAGCGACAAATGAGCAGTTCTTC. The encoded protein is CASSPGLATNEQFF.

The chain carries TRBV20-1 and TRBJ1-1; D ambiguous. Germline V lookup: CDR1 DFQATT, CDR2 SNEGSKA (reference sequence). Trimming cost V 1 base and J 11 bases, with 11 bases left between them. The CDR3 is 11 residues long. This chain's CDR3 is CSARVQALAFF. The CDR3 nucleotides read TGCAGTGCTAGAGTTCAGGCGTTGGCTTTCTTT.

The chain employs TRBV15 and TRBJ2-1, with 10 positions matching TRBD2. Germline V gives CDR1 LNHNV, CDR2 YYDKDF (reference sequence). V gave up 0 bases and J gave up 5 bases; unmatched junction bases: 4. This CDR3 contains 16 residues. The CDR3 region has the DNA TGTGCCACCAGCAGAGATCGGACTAGCGGTAACAATGAGCAGTTCTTC. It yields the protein CATSRDRTSGNNEQFF.

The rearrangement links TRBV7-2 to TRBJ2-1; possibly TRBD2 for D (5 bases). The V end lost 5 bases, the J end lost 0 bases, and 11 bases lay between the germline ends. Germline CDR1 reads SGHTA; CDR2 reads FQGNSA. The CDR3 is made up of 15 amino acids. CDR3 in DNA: TGTGCCAGCAGCGGCGGACTGGGCTCCTACAATGAGCAGTTCTTC. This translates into CASSGGLGSYNEQFF.

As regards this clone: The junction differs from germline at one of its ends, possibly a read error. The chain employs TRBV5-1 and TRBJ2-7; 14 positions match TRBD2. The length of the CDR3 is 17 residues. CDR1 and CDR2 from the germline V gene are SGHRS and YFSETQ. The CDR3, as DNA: TGCGCCAGCAGCGGGGGGACTAGCGGGAGACTGTCCTCCGAGCAGTACTTC. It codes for CASSGGTSGRLSSEQYF.

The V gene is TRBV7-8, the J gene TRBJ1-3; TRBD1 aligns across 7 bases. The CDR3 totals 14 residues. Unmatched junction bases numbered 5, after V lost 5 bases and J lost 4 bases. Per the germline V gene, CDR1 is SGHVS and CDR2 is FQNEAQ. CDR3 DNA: TGTGCCAGCAGCGTCGGACAGGTGGGAAACACCATATATTTT. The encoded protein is CASSVGQVGNTIYF.

This chain's CDR3 is CASSSRQGWYGYTF. The CDR3 DNA follows: TGTGCCAGCAGCAGCCGACAGGGGTGGTATGGCTACACCTTC. The chain couples TRBV6-5 to TRBJ1-2; 8 bases are shared with TRBD1. The CDR3 covers 14 residues. The V and J ends lost 6 bases and 5 bases, in that order; junction bases with no gene match: 8. Germline CDR1 is MNHEY and CDR2 is SVGAGI.

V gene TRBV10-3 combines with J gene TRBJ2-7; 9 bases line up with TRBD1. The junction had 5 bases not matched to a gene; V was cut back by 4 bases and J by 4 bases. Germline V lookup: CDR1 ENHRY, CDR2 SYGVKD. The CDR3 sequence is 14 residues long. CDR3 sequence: CAISGGTGNYEQYF. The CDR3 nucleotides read TGTGCCATCAGTGGGGGGACAGGGAATTACGAGCAGTACTTC.

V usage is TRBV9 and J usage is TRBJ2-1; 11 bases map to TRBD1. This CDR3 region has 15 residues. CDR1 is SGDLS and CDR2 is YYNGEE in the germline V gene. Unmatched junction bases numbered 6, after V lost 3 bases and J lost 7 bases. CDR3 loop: CASSEDRGLGNEQFF. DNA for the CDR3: TGTGCCAGCAGCGAGGACAGGGGGCTAGGAAATGAGCAGTTCTTC.

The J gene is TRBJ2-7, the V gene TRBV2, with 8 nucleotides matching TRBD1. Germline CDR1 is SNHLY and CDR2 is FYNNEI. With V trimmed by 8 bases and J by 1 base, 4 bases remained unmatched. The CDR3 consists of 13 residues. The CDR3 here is CASSRTGSYEQYF. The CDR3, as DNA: TGTGCCAGCTCCCGGACAGGGTCCTACGAGCAGTACTTC.

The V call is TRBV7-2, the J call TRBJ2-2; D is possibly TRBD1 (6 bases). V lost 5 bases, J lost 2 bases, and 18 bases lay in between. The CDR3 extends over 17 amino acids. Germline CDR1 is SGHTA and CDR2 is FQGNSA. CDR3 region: CASSTLAGTQNTGELFF. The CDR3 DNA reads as TGTGCCAGCAGCACCCTCGCCGGGACACAAAACACCGGGGAGCTGTTTTTT.

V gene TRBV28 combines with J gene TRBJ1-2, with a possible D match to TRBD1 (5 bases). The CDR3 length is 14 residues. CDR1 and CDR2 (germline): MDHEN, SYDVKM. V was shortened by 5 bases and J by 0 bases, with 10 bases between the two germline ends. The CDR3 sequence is CASSATVSNYGYTF. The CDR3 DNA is TGTGCCAGCAGTGCGACAGTGTCTAACTATGGCTACACCTTC.